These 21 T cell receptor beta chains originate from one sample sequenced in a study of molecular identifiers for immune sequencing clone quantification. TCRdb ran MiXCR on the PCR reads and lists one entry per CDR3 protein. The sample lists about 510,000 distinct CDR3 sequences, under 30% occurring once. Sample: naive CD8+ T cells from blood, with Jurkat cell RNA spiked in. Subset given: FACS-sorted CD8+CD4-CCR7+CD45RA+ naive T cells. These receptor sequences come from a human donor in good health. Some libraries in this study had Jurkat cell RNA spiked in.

The chain's CDR3 is CASSPGGLPPVFF. Here the CDR3 DNA reads TGTGCCAGTAGTCCAGGGGGGCTTCCCCCCGTGTTCTTC. The rearrangement uses TRBV19 and TRBJ2-1; D perhaps matches TRBD1 (7 bases). Looked up from germline, CDR1 is LNHDA and CDR2 is SQIVND (reference sequence). The CDR3 is 13 residues long. V lost 5 bases and J 15 bases, leaving 20 bases between the germline ends.

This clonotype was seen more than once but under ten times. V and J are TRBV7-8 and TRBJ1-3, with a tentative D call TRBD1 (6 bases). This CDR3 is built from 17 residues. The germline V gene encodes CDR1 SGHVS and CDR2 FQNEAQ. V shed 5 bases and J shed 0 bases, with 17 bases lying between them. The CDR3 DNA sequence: TGTGCCAGCAGCCCGAGGGGGATAAGCTCCTCTGGAAACACCATATATTTT. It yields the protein CASSPRGISSSGNTIYF.

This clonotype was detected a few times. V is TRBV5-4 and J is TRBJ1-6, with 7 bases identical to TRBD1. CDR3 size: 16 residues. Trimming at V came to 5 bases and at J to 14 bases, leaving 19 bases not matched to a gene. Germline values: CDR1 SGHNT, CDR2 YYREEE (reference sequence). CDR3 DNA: TGTGCCAGCAGGCTGTTGTTAGGGGACAGAGAGGGCACCCTCCACTTT. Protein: CASRLLLGDREGTLHF.

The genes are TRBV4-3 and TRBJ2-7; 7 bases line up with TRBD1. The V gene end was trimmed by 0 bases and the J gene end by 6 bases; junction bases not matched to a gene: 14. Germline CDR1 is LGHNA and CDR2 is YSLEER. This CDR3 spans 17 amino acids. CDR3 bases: TGCGCCAGCAGCCAAGAGATCGGGACAGTGGATGCTAGCGAGCAGTACTTC. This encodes CASSQEIGTVDASEQYF.

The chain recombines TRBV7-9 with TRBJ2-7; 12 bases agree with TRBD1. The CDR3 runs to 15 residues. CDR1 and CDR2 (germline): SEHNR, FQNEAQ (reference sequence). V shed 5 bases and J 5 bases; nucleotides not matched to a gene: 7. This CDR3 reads CASSVRDRGLDEQYF. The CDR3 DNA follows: TGTGCCAGCAGCGTCCGGGACAGGGGGCTCGACGAGCAGTACTTC.

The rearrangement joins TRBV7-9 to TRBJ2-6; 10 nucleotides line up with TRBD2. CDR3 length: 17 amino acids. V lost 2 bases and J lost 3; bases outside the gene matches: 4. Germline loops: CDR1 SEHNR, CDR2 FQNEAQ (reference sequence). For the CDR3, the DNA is TGTGCCAGCAGCTTAATAGCGGGGGGCAGTGGGGCCAACGTCCTGACTTTC. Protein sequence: CASSLIAGGSGANVLTF.

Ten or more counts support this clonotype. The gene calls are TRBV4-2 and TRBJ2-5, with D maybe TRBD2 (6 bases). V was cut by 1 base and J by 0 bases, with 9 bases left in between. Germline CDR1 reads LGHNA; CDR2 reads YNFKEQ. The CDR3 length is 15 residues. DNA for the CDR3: TGTGCCAGCAGCCAAGCGGGGACTGACCAAGAGACCCAGTACTTC. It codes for CASSQAGTDQETQYF.

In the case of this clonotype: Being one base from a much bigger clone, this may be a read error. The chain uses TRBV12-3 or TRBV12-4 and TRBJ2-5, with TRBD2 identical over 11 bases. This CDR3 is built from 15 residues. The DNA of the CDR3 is TGTGCCAGCAATAGACTAGCGGGAAAAGAAGAGGCCCAGTACTTC. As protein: CASNRLAGKEEAQYF.

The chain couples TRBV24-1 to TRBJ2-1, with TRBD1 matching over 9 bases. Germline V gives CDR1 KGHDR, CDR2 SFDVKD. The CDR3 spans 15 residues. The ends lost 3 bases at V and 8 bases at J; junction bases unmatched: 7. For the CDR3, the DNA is TGTGCCACCAGTGATGGGACAGGGAGTTTGGATGAGCAGTTCTTC. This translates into CATSDGTGSLDEQFF.

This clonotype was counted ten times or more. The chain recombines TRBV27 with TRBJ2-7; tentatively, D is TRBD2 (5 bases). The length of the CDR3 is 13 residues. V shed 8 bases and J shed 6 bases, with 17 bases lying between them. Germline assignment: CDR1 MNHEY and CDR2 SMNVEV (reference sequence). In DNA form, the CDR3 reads TGTGCCAGCGGGGAAGTCGGGGTGTCCGAGCAGTACTTC. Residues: CASGEVGVSEQYF.

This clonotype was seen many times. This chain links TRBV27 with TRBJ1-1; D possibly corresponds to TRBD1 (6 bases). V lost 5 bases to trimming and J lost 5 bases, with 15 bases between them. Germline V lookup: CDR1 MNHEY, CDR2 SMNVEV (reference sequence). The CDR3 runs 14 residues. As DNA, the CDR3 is TGTGCCAGCAGTCACGGACAGCCAGGGACTGAAGCTTTCTTT. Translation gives CASSHGQPGTEAFF.

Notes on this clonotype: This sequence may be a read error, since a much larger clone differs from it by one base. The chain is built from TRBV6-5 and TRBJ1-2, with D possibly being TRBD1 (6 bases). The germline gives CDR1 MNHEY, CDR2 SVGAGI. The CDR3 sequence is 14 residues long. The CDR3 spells CASSWAGEGYGHTF. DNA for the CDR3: TGTGCCAGCAGTTGGGCAGGGGAGGGCTATGGCCACACCTTC.

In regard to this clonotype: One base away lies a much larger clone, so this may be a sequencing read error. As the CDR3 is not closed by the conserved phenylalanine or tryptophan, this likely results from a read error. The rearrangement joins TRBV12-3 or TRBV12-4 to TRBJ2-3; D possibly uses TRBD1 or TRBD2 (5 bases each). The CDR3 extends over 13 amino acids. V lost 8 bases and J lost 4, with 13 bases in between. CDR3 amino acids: CASRGTPADTQYS. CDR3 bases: TGTGCCAGCCGAGGGACGCCAGCAGATACGCAGTATTCT.

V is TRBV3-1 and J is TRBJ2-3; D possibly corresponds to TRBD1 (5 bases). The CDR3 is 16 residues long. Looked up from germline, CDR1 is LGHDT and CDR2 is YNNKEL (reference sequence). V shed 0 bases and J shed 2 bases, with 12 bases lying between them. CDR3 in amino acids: CASSQERQGFTDTQYF. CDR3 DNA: TGTGCCAGCAGCCAAGAAAGGCAGGGCTTCACAGATACGCAGTATTTT.

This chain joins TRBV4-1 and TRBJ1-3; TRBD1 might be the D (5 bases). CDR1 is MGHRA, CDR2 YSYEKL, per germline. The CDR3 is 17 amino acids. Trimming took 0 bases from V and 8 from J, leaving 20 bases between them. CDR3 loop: CASSQDHGRGRWYTIYF. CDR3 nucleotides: TGCGCCAGCAGCCAAGACCACGGGAGGGGCCGGTGGTACACCATATATTTT.

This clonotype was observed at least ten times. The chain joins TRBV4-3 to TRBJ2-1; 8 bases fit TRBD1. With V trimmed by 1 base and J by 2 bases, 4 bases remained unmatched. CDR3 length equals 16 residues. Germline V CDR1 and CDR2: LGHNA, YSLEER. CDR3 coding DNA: TGCGCCAGCAGCCAAGCGGACAGGGCTGCCTACAATGAGCAGTTCTTC. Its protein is CASSQADRAAYNEQFF.

CDR3 loop: CASSPVTSGGWYEQYF. The DNA for the CDR3 is TGTGCCAGCTCACCCGTGACTAGCGGGGGGTGGTACGAGCAGTACTTC. The chain uses TRBV18 and TRBJ2-7; 13 bases are a match to TRBD2. Germline CDR1 KGHSH, CDR2 LQKENI. The CDR3 consists of 16 residues. V trimming: 3 bases; J trimming: 4 bases; junction bases outside the gene matches: 6.

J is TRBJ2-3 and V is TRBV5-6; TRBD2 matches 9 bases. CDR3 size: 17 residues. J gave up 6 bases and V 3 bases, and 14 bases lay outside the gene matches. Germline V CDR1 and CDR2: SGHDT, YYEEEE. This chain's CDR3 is CASSSRWGGGGADTQYF. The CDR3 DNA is TGTGCCAGCAGCTCACGCTGGGGTGGCGGGGGGGCGGATACGCAGTATTTT.

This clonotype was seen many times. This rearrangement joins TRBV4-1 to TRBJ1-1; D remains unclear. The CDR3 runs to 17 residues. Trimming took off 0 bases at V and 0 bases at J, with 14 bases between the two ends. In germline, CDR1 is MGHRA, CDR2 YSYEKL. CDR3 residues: CASSQEPIASMNTEAFF. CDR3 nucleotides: TGCGCCAGCAGCCAAGAACCTATAGCCAGCATGAACACTGAAGCTTTCTTT.

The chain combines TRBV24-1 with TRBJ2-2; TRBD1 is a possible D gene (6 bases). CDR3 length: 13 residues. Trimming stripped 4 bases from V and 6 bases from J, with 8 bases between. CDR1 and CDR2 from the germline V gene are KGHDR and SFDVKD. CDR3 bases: TGTGCCACCAGTGAAACAGGGCCCGGGGAGCTGTTTTTT. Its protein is CATSETGPGELFF.

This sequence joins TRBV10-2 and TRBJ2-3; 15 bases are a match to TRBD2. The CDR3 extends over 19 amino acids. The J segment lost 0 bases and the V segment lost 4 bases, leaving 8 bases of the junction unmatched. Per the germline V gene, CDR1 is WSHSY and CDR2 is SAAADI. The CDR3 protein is CASSALGLAGGRSTDTQYF. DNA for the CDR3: TGCGCCAGCAGTGCCCTCGGACTAGCGGGGGGGCGAAGCACAGATACGCAGTATTTT.